What follows is one TCR beta chain and its context. Using its own MiXCR run on the RT-PCR reads, TCRdb lists one record per CDR3 protein. Here the sample spans 410,000 or so distinct CDR3 sequences, approximately 16% being singletons. The germline V gene has CDR1 SGHTA and CDR2 FQGNSA. The V gene end was trimmed by 1 base and the J gene end by 2 bases; junction bases not matched to a gene: 3. The CDR3 has 15 residues. The data stem from a study of patients and donors after allogeneic stem cell transplantation. This TCR was recovered from a human donor who was either an allogeneic HSCT recipient or a stem cell or donor lymphocyte infusion donor (not recorded which). It is not recorded whose cells these are; they may come from a transplant donor. The gene calls are TRBV7-2 and TRBJ2-7; TRBD2 matches at 9 bases. Material: blood, either unsorted or a sorted T cell fraction (not recorded which). The CDR3 protein is CASSLGLAGAYEQYF. Here the CDR3 DNA reads TGTGCCAGCAGCTTAGGATTAGCGGGAGCCTACGAGCAGTACTTC.